The 21 T cell receptor beta chains below were found in one sample sequenced in a study of siplizumab effects on memory and regulatory T cells. The assay was immunoSEQ multiplex PCR, and TCRdb's table has in-frame clones only and misses some. The sample lists about 50,000 clones, about 90% occurring once. The sequencing input was naive CD8+ T cells sorted from blood. These receptors all come from a human donor in good health.

The V call is TRBV27, the J call TRBJ2-7, with D maybe TRBD1 (5 bases). V lost 3 bases to trimming and J lost 0 bases, with 12 bases between them. The CDR3 extends over 15 amino acids. Germline V lookup: CDR1 MNHEY, CDR2 SMNVEV (reference sequence). The DNA of the CDR3 is TGTGCCAGCAGTTTTTCTGGACACAACTCCTACGAGCAGTACTTC. Its translation: CASSFSGHNSYEQYF.

The chain employs TRBV19 and TRBJ2-3; TRBD2 is a possible D gene (6 bases). This CDR3 is 15 amino acids long. V was shortened by 3 bases and J by 5 bases, with 15 bases between the two germline ends. Germline V gene lookup returns CDR1 LNHDA and CDR2 SQIVND (reference sequence). In DNA form, the CDR3 reads TGTGCCAGTAGTATTGGTGCGGGGCTCGAAGATACGCAGTATTTT. Protein sequence: CASSIGAGLEDTQYF. Full variable domain (rest looked up from reference TRBV19 and TRBJ2-3): DGGITQSPKYLFRKEGQNVTLSCEQNLNHDAMYWYRQDPGQGLRLIYYSQIVNDFQKGDIAEGYSVSREKKESFPLTVTSAQKNPTAFYLCASSIGAGLEDTQYFGPGTRLTVL.

This clone was seen only once. The chain employs TRBV7-2 and TRBJ2-1; possible D gene TRBD2, 6 bases. CDR1 is SGHTA, CDR2 FQGNSA, per germline. The CDR3 extends over 15 amino acids. With 5 bases removed from V and 3 bases from J, the gap between germline ends came to 14 bases. The CDR3 protein is CASSPSGPYYNEQFF. CDR3 bases: TGTGCCAGCAGCCCGAGCGGGCCCTACTACAATGAGCAGTTCTTC.

The chain links TRBV5-1 to TRBJ1-4, with D perhaps matching TRBD1 (5 bases). With 2 bases removed from V and 2 bases from J, the gap between germline ends came to 7 bases. Germline CDR1 and CDR2: SGHRS and YFSETQ. The CDR3 is 14 amino acids. The CDR3 loop is CASSFGGTNEKLFF. The CDR3 DNA follows: TGCGCCAGCAGCTTCGGGGGGACTAATGAAAAACTGTTTTTT.

This clone has just a few counts. The rearrangement links TRBV5-8 to TRBJ2-7; D not certain. Trimming left V 3 bases short and J 5 bases short, with 6 bases between. This CDR3 has 11 residues. Germline values: CDR1 SGHTS, CDR2 YDEGEE. CDR3 bases: TGTGCCAGCAGCTGGGGTGACGAGCAGTACTTC. Protein sequence: CASSWGDEQYF.

This chain uses TRBV11-2 with TRBJ1-2, with 8 bases aligning to TRBD1. V was clipped by 3 bases and J by 7 bases; unmatched bases: 7. The CDR3 runs to 14 residues. CDR1 and CDR2 from the germline V gene are SGHAT and FQNNGV. CDR3 loop: CASSFGQGAGGYTF. The CDR3 region has the DNA TGTGCCAGCAGCTTCGGACAGGGCGCAGGTGGCTACACCTTC.

This clone was recorded once. The CDR3 spells CAISESGRKSGNTIYF. CDR3 coding DNA: TGTGCCATCAGTGAGTCCGGGAGGAAATCTGGAAACACCATATATTTT. The chain carries TRBV10-3 and TRBJ1-3; D not certain. V lost 0 bases and J lost 1, with 10 bases in between. CDR3 length: 16 amino acids. The germline gives CDR1 ENHRY, CDR2 SYGVKD.

V gene TRBV7-6 combines with J gene TRBJ2-7; D may correspond to TRBD1 or TRBD2 (5 bases each). Per the germline V gene, CDR1 is SGHVS and CDR2 is FNYEAQ. V was cut by 4 bases and J by 0 bases, with 7 bases left in between. This CDR3 comprises 13 residues. The CDR3 reads CASSYGASYEQYF. The CDR3 nucleotides are TGTGCCAGCAGCTACGGGGCCTCCTACGAGCAGTACTTC.

This CDR3 reads CASSPDRLGDYGYTF. The DNA for the CDR3 is TGTGCCAGCAGCCCGGACAGGCTCGGTGACTATGGCTACACCTTC. The V call is TRBV7-9, the J call TRBJ1-2; 7 bases fit TRBD1. CDR3 size: 15 residues. V trimming: 5 bases; J trimming: 3 bases; junction bases outside the gene matches: 9. CDR1 and CDR2 (germline): SEHNR, FQNEAQ (reference sequence).

The gene calls are TRBV2 and TRBJ2-2, with D possibly matching TRBD2 (6 bases). V lost 8 bases and J lost 1, with 14 bases in between. This CDR3 region has 15 residues. Germline CDR1 is SNHLY and CDR2 is FYNNEI. The CDR3 DNA reads as TGTGCCAGCGCAGTGGCAGCGGGGAACACCGGGGAGCTGTTTTTT. Encoded protein: CASAVAAGNTGELFF.

In regard to this clone: The sample contains more than one DNA sequence encoding this CDR3. The V gene is TRBV7-6, the J gene TRBJ2-7; perhaps D is TRBD1 or TRBD2 (5 bases each). The CDR3 extends over 17 amino acids. Germline V gives CDR1 SGHVS, CDR2 FNYEAQ. Between the trimmed V and J ends, which lost 5 bases and 0 bases, there was a span of 20 bases. In nucleotides, the CDR3 is TGTGCCAGCAGCGCGACCTACGGGACGGCCGACTCCTACGAGCAGTACTTC. Residues: CASSATYGTADSYEQYF.

Only a few counts were recorded for this clone. The gene calls are TRBV12-5 and TRBJ1-5; the D gene is possibly TRBD1 (5 bases). V was cut by 7 bases and J by 5 bases, with 9 bases left in between. The CDR3 consists of 12 residues. Germline V gives CDR1 LGHNT, CDR2 FRNRAP. CDR3 sequence: CASAQGHQPQHF. DNA of the CDR3: TGTGCTAGTGCCCAGGGCCATCAGCCCCAGCATTTT.

This clone was seen once. This chain links TRBV7-9 with TRBJ1-1, with D perhaps matching TRBD1 (6 bases). The germline V and J ends were trimmed by 7 bases and 11 bases, with 26 bases remaining between them. The CDR3 runs 15 residues. Per germline, CDR1 SEHNR and CDR2 FQNEAQ (reference sequence). CDR3 in amino acids: CASTTILGGLLSAFF. The CDR3 bases are TGTGCCAGCACCACCATCCTGGGGGGCCTACTGTCTGCTTTCTTT.

CDR3: CASRMGQENMNTEAFF. The CDR3 coding sequence is TGTGCCAGTAGGATGGGACAGGAGAACATGAACACTGAAGCTTTCTTT. The rearrangement links TRBV19 to TRBJ1-1; 8 bases map to TRBD1. The V and J ends lost 6 bases and 0 bases, in that order; junction bases with no gene match: 9. Germline loops: CDR1 LNHDA, CDR2 SQIVND (reference sequence). CDR3 length: 16 amino acids.

On this clone: Other DNA sequences in this specimen translate into the identical CDR3. The chain carries TRBV27 and TRBJ2-7; TRBD2 matches 9 bases. From germline, CDR1 is MNHEY and CDR2 SMNVEV (reference sequence). V lost 5 bases to trimming and J lost 2 bases; unmatched junction nucleotides: 4. This CDR3 comprises 14 residues. CDR3 nucleotides: TGTGCCAGCAGTCCGGGACTAGCTCCCTACGAGCAGTACTTC. It encodes CASSPGLAPYEQYF.

This chain joins TRBV11-1 and TRBJ2-7; 10 nucleotides align to TRBD1. J was trimmed by 6 bases and V by 3 bases; bases with no gene match: 8. Germline V gene lookup returns CDR1 SGHAT and CDR2 FQDESV (reference sequence). This CDR3 comprises 15 residues. The DNA for the CDR3 is TGTGCCAGCAGCTTTTACGACAGGGGGCACAGCGAGCAGTACTTC. Its protein product is CASSFYDRGHSEQYF.

The chain carries TRBV25-1 and TRBJ2-1; 7 bases match TRBD2. Germline CDR1 MGHDK, CDR2 SYGVNS. V shed 0 bases and J 3 bases; nucleotides not matched to a gene: 2. This CDR3 comprises 15 residues. CDR3 nucleotides: TGTGCCAGCAGTGAATACGCGGGAGTCTACAATGAGCAGTTCTTC. Encoded protein: CASSEYAGVYNEQFF.

This chain uses TRBV4-1 with TRBJ2-7; the D gene is possibly TRBD2 (5 bases). Trimming took off 4 bases at V and 6 bases at J, with 16 bases between the two ends. The CDR3 contains 14 residues. Germline V gene lookup returns CDR1 MGHRA and CDR2 YSYEKL. CDR3 nucleotide sequence: TGCGCCAGCAGCCTATTTGAGTCACTAGGCGAGCAGTACTTC. This encodes CASSLFESLGEQYF.

The rearrangement uses TRBV7-2 and TRBJ2-2; 11 bases are a match to TRBD1. CDR1 is SGHTA, CDR2 FQGNSA, per germline. V lost 6 bases to trimming and J lost 10 bases; unmatched junction nucleotides: 10. The CDR3 loop spans 15 amino acids. DNA of the CDR3: TGTGCCAGCAGTTCCGGGACAGGGGGGGTTGAGGAGCTGTTTTTT. It codes for CASSSGTGGVEELFF.

The gene calls are TRBV7-9 and TRBJ2-7; 8 nucleotides align to TRBD2. This CDR3 comprises 13 residues. V was pared by 7 bases and J by 4 bases, with 6 bases of the junction left unmatched. Germline V gene data show CDR1 as SEHNR and CDR2 as FQNEAQ (reference sequence). CDR3 in amino acids: CASNPGREYEQYF. The DNA for the CDR3 is TGTGCCAGCAACCCCGGGAGGGAGTACGAGCAGTACTTC.

V and J are TRBV9 and TRBJ1-3; D gene unclear. Germline assignment: CDR1 SGDLS and CDR2 YYNGEE. The CDR3 totals 15 residues. The V and J ends lost 0 bases and 1 base respectively, with 8 bases between them. This CDR3 reads CASSVEAGSGNTIYF. The CDR3 DNA is TGTGCCAGCAGCGTAGAAGCGGGATCTGGAAACACCATATATTTT.